This TCR beta chain was recorded in a study of vaccination effects on CD4 cells after COVID-19. Method: immunoSEQ multiplex PCR; TCRdb's copy keeps in-frame clones and lacks some. The sample has roughly 65,000 clones, 70% to 80% seen once. With regard to this clone: Antigen unknown.

Trimming removed 4 bases from V and 3 bases from J; junction bases left unmatched: 4. CDR3 length: 16 residues. Germline loops: CDR1 LGHNA, CDR2 YSLEER. Viral peptide pool expansion of antigen-specific CD4+ T cells preceded sequencing in the ViraFEST assay. Researchers isolated CD4+ T cells once approximately eleven days of culture had elapsed. Vaccine recipients lacked prior SARS-CoV-2 infection and had negative nucleocapsid antibodies. They grew under 2.5 million PBMC in each well, adding about 10 IU/ml IL-2 and around 10 ug/ml peptides. The specimen was CD4+ T cells from PBMCs cultured with HCoV-NL63 spike peptides, collected before COVID-19 vaccination. The source of this sequence is a human donor who received a COVID-19 vaccine. This rearrangement joins TRBV4-3 to TRBJ2-2, with 11 bases matching TRBD2. This CDR3 reads CASSLRLAGYTGELFF. The CDR3 DNA follows: TGCGCCAGCAGCCTCCGACTAGCGGGGTACACCGGGGAGCTGTTTTTT.